These T cell receptor beta chains were read from a single sample in a study of blood T cell repertoires in COVID-19. Assay used: immunoSEQ multiplex PCR; TCRdb lists only in-frame clones, some missing. The table has fewer than 90,000 clones, roughly nine tenths seen once. The specimen sequenced was peripheral blood. Every receptor here comes from a man aged 70-80 years with active COVID-19. Both conserved end residues are part of each CDR3. The order of the fields is V gene, CDR3 length, J gene, D gene, clone size, CDR3 DNA, CDR3 protein. D genes are given only for firm matches. Size is stated for part of the rows, as once, few or many counts, or as a class when the clone is expanded.

>TRBV29-1|15|TRBJ1-1|-|-
TGCAGCGTTGACAGTTTTGGCGGCAGGAACACTGAAGCTTTCTTT
CSVDSFGGRNTEAFF
>TRBV30|12|TRBJ2-3|-|-
TGTGCCTGGAGTGGCGCTGCCACTACGCAGTATTTT
CAWSGAATTQYF
>TRBV7-8|15|TRBJ1-5|-|few
TGTGCCAGCAGCTTAGCGGGGGCGGGAGGGCAGCCCCAGCATTTT
CASSLAGAGGQPQHF
>TRBV6-5|12|TRBJ2-3|-|-
TGTGCCAGCAGCCGTAGCACAGATACGCAGTATTTT
CASSRSTDTQYF
>TRBV3-1/TRBV3-2|15|TRBJ2-1|TRBD2|-
TGTGCCAGCAGCCAGAGGGGGACTAGCGGGAGGGTGCAGTTCTTC
CASSQRGTSGRVQFF
>TRBV12-3/TRBV12-4|12|TRBJ2-4|-|-
TGTGCCAGCCGAGGACAAATAAACATTCAGTACTTC
CASRGQINIQYF
>TRBV5-8|16|TRBJ2-2|-|-
TGTGCCAGCAGCTTGGCCCCCGGCCCGGGGACCGGGGAGCTGTTTTTT
CASSLAPGPGTGELFF
>TRBV21-1|20|TRBJ1-4|-|once
TGTGCCAGCAGCAACGGAAGGGGGCGTCCACTCCCATGGACTAATGAAAAACTGTTTTTT
CASSNGRGRPLPWTNEKLFF
>TRBV9|17|TRBJ2-3|-|once
TGTGCCAGCAGCGTAGGGGCCCAGCAGGCTAGCACAGATACGCAGTATTTT
CASSVGAQQASTDTQYF
>TRBV5-1|14|TRBJ2-7|TRBD1|few
TGCGCCAGCAGGTCGGGGACAGGGGTCCACGAGCAGTACTTC
CASRSGTGVHEQYF
>TRBV30|16|TRBJ2-6|-|-
TGTGCCTGGAGGACGGACAGTCCCTCTGGGGCCAACGTCCTGACTTTC
CAWRTDSPSGANVLTF
>TRBV29-1|11|TRBJ2-7|TRBD1|-
TGCAGTGCTGGGACAGGGAATCTCCGGTACTTC
CSAGTGNLRYF
>TRBV30|13|TRBJ2-5|-|-
TGTGCCTGGAGTTGGGCCCCCCAAGAGACCCAGTACTTC
CAWSWAPQETQYF
>TRBV9|17|TRBJ2-7|TRBD2|-
TGTGCCAGCAGCGTAGTGCCCACGGGAGGGCCCATGAACGAGCAGTACTTC
CASSVVPTGGPMNEQYF
>TRBV9|13|TRBJ2-7|TRBD1|-
TGTGCCAGCAGCGGTCCGACAGGGGGCGGGCAGTACTTC
CASSGPTGGGQYF
>TRBV27|13|TRBJ2-5|-|-
TGTGCCAGCAGTTTTTACGACTCGGAGACCCAGTACTTC
CASSFYDSETQYF
>TRBV2|15|TRBJ1-1|-|-
TGTGCCAGCAGTGCCCGCGGGGCCATGAACACTGAAGCTTTCTTT
CASSARGAMNTEAFF
>TRBV7-2|16|TRBJ2-5|-|-
TGTGCCAGCAGCCCCCGACAGCCACCGTACCAAGAGACCCAGTACTTC
CASSPRQPPYQETQYF
>TRBV4-2|14|TRBJ2-5|TRBD2|-
TGTGCCAGCAGCCAACTAGCGGGCACGGAGACCCAGTACTTC
CASSQLAGTETQYF
>TRBV6-6|16|TRBJ2-1|TRBD2|-
TGTGCCAGCAGTTACGTCCCTAGCGGGAGTGGGGGGCCGCAGTTCTTC
CASSYVPSGSGGPQFF
>TRBV30|16|TRBJ2-5|TRBD2|-
TGTGCCTGGAGTGTTGGGCGACTAGCGGGAGGGCCCCCACAGTACTTC
CAWSVGRLAGGPPQYF
>TRBV12-3/TRBV12-4|13|TRBJ2-7|TRBD1|-
TGTGCCAGCAGACGGACAGGGGCCTACGAGCAGTACTTC
CASRRTGAYEQYF
>TRBV7-2|15|TRBJ1-3|-|once
TGTGCCAGCAGCCCCCCGGGGGTGGCTGGAAACACCATATATTTT
CASSPPGVAGNTIYF
>TRBV6-6|15|TRBJ1-5|TRBD1|few
TGTGCCAGCAGTCCCAACAGGGGTGGCAATCAGCCCCAGCATTTT
CASSPNRGGNQPQHF
>TRBV6-6|13|TRBJ1-5|-|-
TGTGCCAGCCGGACGGGCCGGGGGGGGCCCCAGCATTTT
CASRTGRGGPQHF
>TRBV10-3|15|TRBJ2-1|-|-
TGTGCCATCAGCCCGGAAGTTAGAGGTGGCAATGAGCAGTTCTTC
CAISPEVRGGNEQFF
>TRBV5-4|16|TRBJ2-2|TRBD2|-
TGTGCCAGCAGCTTGTTGGTAGCGGGAGGGTTCGGGGAGCTGTTTTTT
CASSLLVAGGFGELFF
>TRBV4-2|17|TRBJ2-5|TRBD2|-
TGTGCCAGCAGCCAAGGACTAGGGCTAGCGGGAGTGGAGACCCAGTACTTC
CASSQGLGLAGVETQYF
>TRBV15|18|TRBJ1-1|-|-
TGTGCCACCAGCAGCCCCAGCCCATTGGGGGGGGGAAACACTGAAGCTTTCTTT
CATSSPSPLGGGNTEAFF
>TRBV5-1|15|TRBJ2-6|-|-
TGCGCCAGCAGCCTCGGGGGCTCTGGGGCCAACGTCCTGACTTTC
CASSLGGSGANVLTF
>TRBV5-4|15|TRBJ2-3|TRBD2|-
TGTGCCAGCAGCTCACAGGGCCGGGGGGGAGATACGCAGTATTTT
CASSSQGRGGDTQYF
>TRBV5-6|15|TRBJ1-5|-|-
TGTGCCAGCAGCTTGGGTGGGGCCCGGGATCAGCCCCAGCATTTT
CASSLGGARDQPQHF
>TRBV7-2|14|TRBJ2-3|-|-
TGTGCCAGCAGCTTAGCGCCTAACACAGATACGCAGTATTTT
CASSLAPNTDTQYF
>TRBV5-6|14|TRBJ2-1|-|-
TGTGCCAGCAGCTTCGGGGGAGGCTACAATGAGCAGTTCTTC
CASSFGGGYNEQFF
>TRBV4-3|16|TRBJ2-1|-|-
TGCGCCAGCAGCCAAGATGGCGTAGGGGAGGCGAATGAGCAGTTCTTC
CASSQDGVGEANEQFF
>TRBV19|13|TRBJ1-2|-|-
TGTGCCAGTAGTATAGCCCCTGGGAGGGGCTACACCTTC
CASSIAPGRGYTF
>TRBV3-1/TRBV3-2|15|TRBJ2-7|-|-
TGTGCCAGCAGCCAGGGCCGACTAGTAGGGTACGAGCAGTACTTC
CASSQGRLVGYEQYF
>TRBV3-1/TRBV3-2|13|TRBJ2-2|-|once
TGTGCCAGCAGCCCCGCCGTAGCCGGGGAGCTGTTTTTT
CASSPAVAGELFF
>TRBV5-4|15|TRBJ2-3|TRBD1|-
TGTGCCAGCAGCTTCGGGACAGGGGGCCCAGATACGCAGTATTTT
CASSFGTGGPDTQYF
>TRBV19|12|TRBJ1-2|TRBD1|few
TGTGCCAGTAGTCCCAGGGACAGTGGCTACACCTTC
CASSPRDSGYTF
>TRBV7-8|16|TRBJ2-7|TRBD2|-
TGTGCCAGCAGCTTAGGGGTTAGCGGGAGGCCCTACGAGCAGTACTTC
CASSLGVSGRPYEQYF
>TRBV5-1|18|TRBJ1-4|-|-
TGCGCCAGCAGCCATGGTGCCGCCGGGTCCACAACTAATGAAAAACTGTTTTTT
CASSHGAAGSTTNEKLFF
>TRBV7-2|17|TRBJ2-3|TRBD2|-
TGTGCCAGCAGCGCGGGACTAGCGGGAGCGAAGGCAGATACGCAGTATTTT
CASSAGLAGAKADTQYF
>TRBV5-4|14|TRBJ1-2|-|-
TGTGCCAGCAGACTCCTCGGCGGCCCCTATGGCTACACCTTC
CASRLLGGPYGYTF
>TRBV7-2|15|TRBJ2-5|-|-
TGTGCCAGCAGCTTAGTGGGGGCCACGCAAGAGACCCAGTACTTC
CASSLVGATQETQYF
>TRBV6-1|12|TRBJ2-2|-|-
TGTGCCAGCAGTGACGGTGACGGGGAGCTGTTTTTT
CASSDGDGELFF
>TRBV10-3|14|TRBJ1-2|TRBD1|-
TGTGCCATCAGGCCCGGGACAGTCACCTATGGCTACACCTTC
CAIRPGTVTYGYTF
>TRBV11-1|14|TRBJ2-4|-|-
TGTGCCAGCAGCTTACGTCCCAGGGTTGGCATTCAGTACTTC
CASSLRPRVGIQYF
>TRBV7-8|17|TRBJ1-2|-|-
TGTGCCAGCAGCTTAGCAGCGGGTCTTGGCGGGACCTATGGCTACACCTTC
CASSLAAGLGGTYGYTF
>TRBV28|17|TRBJ2-1|-|once
TGTGCCAGCAGTTCCGGGAGAAGGAGCCCCTCCTACAATGAGCAGTTCTTC
CASSSGRRSPSYNEQFF
>TRBV2|17|TRBJ2-2|-|once
TGTGCCAGCAGTGAAGGGGGTGTAGGGAGGTGGCGCGGGGAGCTGTTTTTT
CASSEGGVGRWRGELFF